The next 14 T cell receptor beta chains were all read from a single sample in a study of cytomegalovirus exposure and HLA in healthy donors. TCRdb's table, derived via immunoSEQ multiplex PCR, lists solely in-frame clones and lacks some. The sample contains approximately 160,000 clones, less than 90% of which appear only once. Sequencing was done on a sample of PBMCs. These receptors all come from a woman younger than 30 in good health and CMV-seropositive.

V gene TRBV4-1 combines with J gene TRBJ2-7, with unresolved D. The V and J ends lost 1 base and 4 bases respectively, with 17 bases between them. Germline CDR1 is MGHRA and CDR2 is YSYEKL. CDR3 length: 16 amino acids. The CDR3 DNA follows: TGCGCCAGCAGCCAAGGAGCCTTCCTCAAAGATTACGAGCAGTACTTC. As protein: CASSQGAFLKDYEQYF.

The rearrangement uses TRBV19 and TRBJ1-5; TRBD1 might be the D (6 bases). V lost 6 bases, J lost 0 bases, and 15 bases lay in between. The CDR3 loop spans 16 amino acids. CDR1 and CDR2 from the germline V gene are LNHDA and SQIVND (reference sequence). The CDR3 sequence is CASSLRQDHSNQPQHF. CDR3 DNA sequence: TGTGCCAGTAGCTTGCGACAGGACCATAGCAATCAGCCCCAGCATTTT. The full variable domain, completed using reference TRBV19 and TRBJ1-5, is DGGITQSPKYLFRKEGQNVTLSCEQNLNHDAMYWYRQDPGQGLRLIYYSQIVNDFQKGDIAEGYSVSREKKESFPLTVTSAQKNPTAFYLCASSLRQDHSNQPQHFGDGTRLSIL.

V is TRBV10-1 and J is TRBJ2-7; perhaps TRBD2 as D (6 bases). The germline V gene has CDR1 WNHNN and CDR2 SYGVQD (reference sequence). Trimming pared 2 bases from V and 6 bases from J, leaving 14 bases between. The CDR3 consists of 14 residues. The CDR3 spells CASSEAGTQGEQYF. The CDR3 coding sequence is TGCGCCAGCAGTGAGGCGGGGACTCAGGGCGAGCAGTACTTC.

The V and J genes are TRBV28 and TRBJ1-2; D might be TRBD1 (5 bases). Germline V gene sequence: CDR1 MDHEN, CDR2 SYDVKM. The CDR3 contains 13 residues. Trimming pared 6 bases from V and 2 bases from J, leaving 10 bases between. DNA of the CDR3: TGTGCCAGCAGCATTCCAGGGAACTATGGCTACACCTTC. It translates to CASSIPGNYGYTF.

V is TRBV10-3 and J is TRBJ2-1; TRBD2 agrees at 10 bases. V was clipped by 5 bases and J by 3 bases; unmatched bases: 1. This CDR3 contains 14 residues. Per the germline V gene, CDR1 is ENHRY and CDR2 is SYGVKD. CDR3 DNA: TGTGCCATCAGTACTAGCGGGAACTACAATGAGCAGTTCTTC. It translates to CAISTSGNYNEQFF.

The chain is built from TRBV27 and TRBJ1-2; D call uncertain. The length of the CDR3 is 12 residues. V was pared by 2 bases and J by 4 bases, with 5 bases between. Germline CDR1 reads MNHEY; CDR2 reads SMNVEV (reference sequence). CDR3 in amino acids: CASSLIVYGYTF. Here the CDR3 DNA reads TGTGCCAGCAGTTTAATAGTCTATGGCTACACCTTC.

This chain connects TRBV5-5 to TRBJ2-7; 8 bases map to TRBD2. V trimming: 7 bases; J trimming: 6 bases; junction bases outside the gene matches: 15. The length of the CDR3 is 15 residues. Germline-derived CDR1 and CDR2 are SGHKS and YYEKEE (reference sequence). The CDR3, as DNA: TGTGCCAGCGAACACTATCTTAGCGGGATAGGCGAGCAGTACTTC. Protein: CASEHYLSGIGEQYF.

This chain joins TRBV11-2 and TRBJ1-3; D not certain. Between the trimmed V and J ends, which lost 3 bases and 0 bases, there was a span of 12 bases. CDR3 length: 16 residues. Germline assignment: CDR1 SGHAT and CDR2 FQNNGV. The DNA of the CDR3 is TGTGCCAGCAGCTTCGGACTGCCTAGCTCTGGAAACACCATATATTTT. This gives the protein CASSFGLPSSGNTIYF.

The chain couples TRBV5-4 to TRBJ2-1; 10 bases line up with TRBD2. V shed 1 base, J shed 7 bases, and the junction held 2 bases outside the gene matches. Germline V lookup: CDR1 SGHNT, CDR2 YYREEE (reference sequence). The CDR3 has 14 amino acids. DNA of the CDR3: TGTGCCAGCAGCTTGACTAGCGGGATGAATGAGCAGTTCTTC. Its translation is CASSLTSGMNEQFF.

This clone turned up a few times. The J gene is TRBJ2-3, the V gene TRBV27; maybe TRBD2 (6 bases). Germline CDR1 is MNHEY and CDR2 is SMNVEV (reference sequence). CDR3 length: 15 residues. Trimming stripped 2 bases from V and 2 bases from J, with 11 bases between. CDR3 sequence: CASSLVIADTDTQYF. The CDR3 DNA sequence: TGTGCCAGCAGTTTAGTGATAGCGGACACAGATACGCAGTATTTT.

The chain recombines TRBV12-5 with TRBJ2-3; TRBD1 aligns across 8 bases. The CDR3 covers 18 residues. CDR1 and CDR2 (germline): LGHNT, FRNRAP. The V and J ends lost 5 bases and 0 bases, in that order; junction bases with no gene match: 13. In nucleotides, the CDR3 is TGTGCTAGTGGTGTAGACAGGGGCCTAATTACTAGCACAGATACGCAGTATTTT. Translating gives CASGVDRGLITSTDTQYF.

A remark on this clone: The sample contains more than one DNA sequence encoding this CDR3. The J gene is TRBJ2-5, the V gene TRBV11-3; 7 bases map to TRBD1. The CDR3 covers 14 residues. The V gene end was trimmed by 5 bases and the J gene end by 0 bases; junction bases not matched to a gene: 3. CDR1 is SGHNT, CDR2 YENEEA, per germline. The CDR3 DNA follows: TGTGCCAGCAGCCCAACAGGGGACCAAGAGACCCAGTACTTC. This encodes CASSPTGDQETQYF.

V is TRBV5-4 and J is TRBJ2-1, with 9 bases lining up with TRBD2. CDR3 length equals 15 residues. The trim removed 3 bases at V and 4 bases at J, leaving 5 bases unmatched. Per germline, CDR1 SGHNT and CDR2 YYREEE (reference sequence). The CDR3 reads CASSSGTSPYNEQFF. The CDR3, as DNA: TGTGCCAGCAGCTCCGGGACTAGCCCTTACAATGAGCAGTTCTTC.

The chain is built from TRBV10-1 and TRBJ2-7; the match to TRBD2 covers 10 bases. With V trimmed by 6 bases and J by 0 bases, 5 bases remained unmatched. Looked up from germline, CDR1 is WNHNN and CDR2 is SYGVQD (reference sequence). This CDR3 is built from 15 residues. The CDR3 is CASSEGLASSYEQYF. In nucleotides, the CDR3 is TGCGCCAGCAGCGAGGGACTAGCGAGCTCCTACGAGCAGTACTTC.